A single sample is the source of the 26 T cell receptor beta chains below, sequenced in a study of T cell responses to AZD1222 COVID-19 vaccine. Produced via immunoSEQ multiplex PCR; TCRdb's table is partial and in-frame only. The sample shows approximately 120,000 clones, approximately 93% of them seen only once. Source: peripheral blood, taken on day 0 of AZD1222 vaccination. The receptor source for this set is an adult in good health.

The chain carries TRBV28 and TRBJ1-5; 9 bases match TRBD1. Germline V gene lookup returns CDR1 MDHEN and CDR2 SYDVKM. V gave up 1 base and J gave up 5 bases; unmatched junction bases: 6. This CDR3 spans 16 amino acids. CDR3: CASSLFRDRVDQPQHF. Here the CDR3 DNA reads TGTGCCAGCAGTTTATTCCGGGACAGGGTCGATCAGCCCCAGCATTTT.

This clone was picked up one time. The V and J genes are TRBV19 and TRBJ1-5; 9 bases line up with TRBD1. The CDR3 length is 19 residues. The germline gives CDR1 LNHDA, CDR2 SQIVND (reference sequence). Trimming at V came to 0 bases and at J to 0 bases, leaving 9 bases not matched to a gene. The DNA for the CDR3 is TGTGCCAGTAGTATAGATCTGACAGGGGGGTTCTATAGCAATCAGCCCCAGCATTTT. This codes for CASSIDLTGGFYSNQPQHF.

This chain uses TRBV18 with TRBJ1-2; D call uncertain. The germline gives CDR1 KGHSH, CDR2 LQKENI. This CDR3 contains 14 residues. The germline V and J ends were trimmed by 3 bases and 6 bases, with 14 bases remaining between them. As DNA, the CDR3 is TGTGCCAGCTCACCCCTAGTATCAGACGATGGCTACACCTTC. This codes for CASSPLVSDDGYTF. The complete variable domain, with remaining parts taken from reference TRBV18 and TRBJ1-2, reads NAGVMQNPRHLVRRRGQEARLRCSPMKGHSHVYWYRQLPEEGLKFMVYLQKENIIDESGMPKERFSAEFPKEGPSILRIQQVVRGDSAAYFCASSPLVSDDGYTFGSGTRLTVV.

The chain recombines TRBV9 with TRBJ2-6; 14 nucleotides line up with TRBD2. The CDR3 totals 18 residues. Germline trimming cut 4 bases from V and 2 bases from J; bases unmatched to any gene: 5. Germline lookup yields CDR1 SGDLS and CDR2 YYNGEE. Written as DNA, the CDR3 is TGTGCCAGCAGCAAGGGACTAGCGGGAGTGGCTGGGGCCAACGTCCTGACTTTC. Its translation is CASSKGLAGVAGANVLTF.

The chain joins TRBV4-1 to TRBJ1-6; D possibly corresponds to TRBD1 (5 bases). The CDR3 is 14 amino acids. Germline lookup yields CDR1 MGHRA and CDR2 YSYEKL. Trimming stripped 6 bases from V and 8 bases from J, with 14 bases between. The CDR3 loop is CASSLQEVDSPLHF. The CDR3 bases are TGCGCCAGCAGTCTACAGGAGGTGGATTCACCCCTCCACTTT.

This clone occurred once. The rearrangement uses TRBV6-5 and TRBJ2-1; tentative D call: TRBD2 (5 bases). Trimming stripped 2 bases from V and 9 bases from J, with 11 bases between. The germline CDR1 and CDR2 sequences are MNHEY and SVGAGI. The length of the CDR3 is 13 residues. In DNA, the CDR3 is TGTGCCAGCAGTTACACTTCGGGAACTGAGCAGTTCTTC. Translating gives CASSYTSGTEQFF.

This sequence joins TRBV5-6 and TRBJ2-3, with D possibly matching TRBD1 (5 bases). This CDR3 spans 14 amino acids. CDR1 is SGHDT, CDR2 YYEEEE, per germline. V gave up 1 base and J gave up 1 base, with 7 bases separating them. The chain's CDR3 is CASSLQGGTDTQYF. CDR3 nucleotide sequence: TGTGCCAGCAGCTTGCAGGGCGGCACAGATACGCAGTATTTT.

This rearrangement joins TRBV10-3 to TRBJ1-2; a possible D gene is TRBD1 (6 bases). The V end was cut by 7 bases, the J end by 2 bases, with 20 bases between. The CDR3 consists of 16 residues. Germline CDR1 reads ENHRY; CDR2 reads SYGVKD. The CDR3 nucleotides read TGTGCCATCACGCAGAGGCGGGACAACCCCAACTATGGCTACACCTTC. This sequence encodes CAITQRRDNPNYGYTF.

The V call is TRBV15, the J call TRBJ1-2; 8 positions agree with TRBD1. CDR3 length: 15 residues. The junction had 7 bases not matched to a gene; V was cut back by 0 bases and J by 7 bases. Germline V gene lookup returns CDR1 LNHNV and CDR2 YYDKDF (reference sequence). In DNA, the CDR3 is TGTGCCACCAGCAGAGAAGTGACAGGGGAGGGTGGCTACACCTTC. This encodes CATSREVTGEGGYTF.

V gene TRBV29-1 combines with J gene TRBJ2-7; weak D call: TRBD1 (6 bases). The germline CDR1 and CDR2 sequences are SQVTM and ANQGSEA. V was trimmed by 6 bases and J by 2 bases, leaving 14 bases between them. The CDR3 covers 13 residues. This CDR3 reads CSVIRDKTYEQYF. The CDR3 coding sequence is TGCAGCGTGATCCGGGACAAGACCTACGAGCAGTACTTC.

This chain joins TRBV19 and TRBJ1-1; D might be TRBD1 (5 bases). CDR1 is LNHDA and CDR2 is SQIVND in the germline V gene (reference sequence). The CDR3 totals 14 residues. V dropped 8 bases and J dropped 0 bases, with 13 bases sitting between them. CDR3 sequence reads: CASAATAMNTEAFF. For the CDR3, the DNA is TGTGCCAGTGCAGCGACAGCTATGAACACTGAAGCTTTCTTT. Full variable domain (outside the CDR3, taken from reference TRBV19 and TRBJ1-1): DGGITQSPKYLFRKEGQNVTLSCEQNLNHDAMYWYRQDPGQGLRLIYYSQIVNDFQKGDIAEGYSVSREKKESFPLTVTSAQKNPTAFYLCASAATAMNTEAFFGQGTRLTVV.

This clone has only a few counts. The genes are TRBV30 and TRBJ1-6, with 8 bases aligning to TRBD1. Germline V gene sequence: CDR1 GTSNPN, CDR2 SVGIG (reference sequence). The CDR3 is made up of 13 amino acids. V lost 3 bases, J lost 11 bases, and 6 bases stayed unmatched. For the CDR3, the DNA is TGTGCCTGGAGGGACAGGGAGAGGGCACCCCTCCACTTT. Its protein product is CAWRDRERAPLHF.

The chain couples TRBV29-1 to TRBJ1-4; TRBD1 matches 7 bases. Trimming removed 4 bases from V and 0 bases from J; junction bases left unmatched: 2. CDR3 length equals 14 residues. Germline-derived CDR1 and CDR2 are SQVTM and ANQGSEA. The CDR3 bases are TGCAGCGTTGGAGGGACAGCAACTAATGAAAAACTGTTTTTT. Translated: CSVGGTATNEKLFF.

The genes are TRBV28 and TRBJ1-2; 8 nucleotides match TRBD1. J gave up 8 bases and V 7 bases, and 15 bases lay outside the gene matches. The length of the CDR3 is 15 residues. Germline CDR1 MDHEN, CDR2 SYDVKM. The CDR3 here is CASTIGPDRGGGYTF. CDR3 sequence (DNA): TGTGCCAGCACCATTGGCCCCGACAGGGGAGGGGGCTACACCTTC.

This clone has only one observation. This chain uses TRBV21-1 with TRBJ2-1; the table calls TRBD1, which could not be checked here. TRBV21-1 counts as a pseudogene. The CDR3 length is 21 residues. CDR3 sequence: CASSNLGTGIGPNPADNEQFF. For the CDR3, the DNA is TGTGCCAGCAGCAATTTGGGGACAGGGATCGGGCCAAATCCCGCGGATAATGAGCAGTTCTTC.

The genes are TRBV12-3 or TRBV12-4 and TRBJ1-6; no reliable D call. V was pared by 5 bases and J by 5 bases, with 7 bases between. The CDR3 sequence is 13 residues long. The CDR3 reads CASSPRDNSPLHF. The CDR3 DNA is TGTGCCAGCAGTCCAAGGGATAATTCACCCCTCCACTTT.

This clone was seen a single time. The CDR3 is CASSRQGKREKLFF. In DNA form, the CDR3 reads TGTGCCAGCAGCCGACAGGGGAAGAGGGAAAAACTGTTTTTT. The genes are TRBV27 and TRBJ1-4, with 8 bases lining up with TRBD1. Germline loops: CDR1 MNHEY, CDR2 SMNVEV (reference sequence). The CDR3 runs 14 residues. The J segment lost 8 bases and the V segment lost 6 bases, leaving 8 bases of the junction unmatched.

The chain is built from TRBV7-2 and TRBJ2-3; 7 bases align to TRBD2. Losses at the gene ends were 2 bases for V and 0 bases for J; bases not matched to a gene: 5. Germline V gene sequence: CDR1 SGHTA, CDR2 FQGNSA. The CDR3 is 16 residues long. The CDR3: CASSLRPSGSTDTQYF. Written as DNA, the CDR3 is TGTGCCAGCAGCTTACGACCTAGCGGTAGCACAGATACGCAGTATTTT. Drawing the rest from reference TRBV7-2 and TRBJ2-3, the complete variable domain is GAGVSQSPSNKVTEKGKDVELRCDPISGHTALYWYRQSLGQGLEFLIYFQGNSAPDKSGLPSDRFSAERTGGSVSTLTIQRTQQEDSAVYLCASSLRPSGSTDTQYFGPGTRLTVL.

This clone was seen a few times. This chain joins TRBV30 and TRBJ1-4; 7 bases line up with TRBD1. The germline gives CDR1 GTSNPN, CDR2 SVGIG (reference sequence). The J segment lost 0 bases and the V segment lost 3 bases, leaving 7 bases of the junction unmatched. The CDR3 spans 16 residues. Here the CDR3 reads CAWRTDRSSTNEKLFF. CDR3 in DNA: TGTGCCTGGAGGACGGACAGGTCCTCAACTAATGAAAAACTGTTTTTT.

The chain uses TRBV3-1 (or the pseudogene TRBV3-2) and TRBJ1-2, with D perhaps matching TRBD1 (5 bases). The CDR3 consists of 13 residues. V lost 1 base and J 4 bases, leaving 7 bases between the germline ends. Germline V gene data show CDR1 as LGHDT and CDR2 as YNNKEL (reference sequence). The DNA of the CDR3 is TGTGCCAGCAGCCAAGGGGGCCTCTATGGCTACACCTTC. This translates into CASSQGGLYGYTF.

This clone was counted a single time. This sequence joins TRBV28 and TRBJ1-6; 8 positions match TRBD1. J gave up 5 bases and V 3 bases, and 0 bases lay outside the gene matches. Germline V gene sequence: CDR1 MDHEN, CDR2 SYDVKM. The CDR3 extends over 14 amino acids. The CDR3 coding sequence is TGTGCCAGCAGTTTGACAGGGGATAATTCACCCCTCCACTTT. This sequence encodes CASSLTGDNSPLHF.

This chain links TRBV21-1 with TRBJ2-7; the table's D call of TRBD1 was not tested on the DNA. TRBV21-1 is a recognized pseudogene. The CDR3 runs to 13 residues. CDR3 coding DNA: TGTGCCAGCAGCGATTGTACAGGGAATGAGCAGTACTTC. Its translation is CASSDCTGNEQYF.

The chain joins TRBV18 to TRBJ1-3; weak D call: TRBD1 (5 bases). V was clipped by 8 bases and J by 0 bases, with 14 bases between them. The CDR3 is 15 amino acids. Germline V lookup: CDR1 KGHSH, CDR2 LQKENI. This CDR3 reads CASRTDGGSGNTIYF. In nucleotides, the CDR3 is TGTGCCAGCCGCACGGACGGGGGCTCTGGAAACACCATATATTTT.

V gene TRBV28 combines with J gene TRBJ1-1; 11 nucleotides align to TRBD1. The CDR3 is 16 residues long. The V and J ends lost 4 bases and 6 bases, in that order; junction bases with no gene match: 10. CDR1 is MDHEN and CDR2 is SYDVKM in the germline V gene. Here the CDR3 DNA reads TGTGCCAGCAGTTCAGGACAGGGGGCTCTTAGGGCTGAAGCTTTCTTT. Its translation: CASSSGQGALRAEAFF.

Concerning this clone itself: At one end the junction does not follow the germline gene, possibly because of a read error. The J gene is TRBJ2-7, the V gene TRBV30, with D perhaps matching TRBD2 (6 bases). CDR1 GTSNPN and CDR2 SVGIG come from the germline V gene (reference sequence). The CDR3 has 13 amino acids. Here the CDR3 DNA reads TGTGCCTGGAGTTGGGGGGTTACCTACGAGCGGTACTTC. This sequence encodes CAWSWGVTYERYF. Complete variable domain (other parts from reference TRBV30 and TRBJ2-7): SQTIHQWPATLVQPVGSPLSLECTVEGTSNPNLYWYRQAAGRGLQLLFYSVGIGQISSEVPQNLSASRPQDRQFILSSKKLLLSDSGFYLCAWSWGVTYERYFGPGTRLTVT.

The chain recombines TRBV30 with TRBJ1-6; TRBD1 might be the D (6 bases). Trimming removed 1 base from V and 0 bases from J, with 10 bases in between. Germline CDR1 is GTSNPN and CDR2 is SVGIG (reference sequence). The CDR3 consists of 16 residues. CDR3 coding DNA: TGTGCCTGGAGTGCTCAGGGGTCCTCCTATAATTCACCCCTCCACTTT. Its protein product is CAWSAQGSSYNSPLHF. Combining the CDR3 with reference TRBV30 and TRBJ1-6 gives the whole variable domain SQTIHQWPATLVQPVGSPLSLECTVEGTSNPNLYWYRQAAGRGLQLLFYSVGIGQISSEVPQNLSASRPQDRQFILSSKKLLLSDSGFYLCAWSAQGSSYNSPLHFGNGTRLTVT.